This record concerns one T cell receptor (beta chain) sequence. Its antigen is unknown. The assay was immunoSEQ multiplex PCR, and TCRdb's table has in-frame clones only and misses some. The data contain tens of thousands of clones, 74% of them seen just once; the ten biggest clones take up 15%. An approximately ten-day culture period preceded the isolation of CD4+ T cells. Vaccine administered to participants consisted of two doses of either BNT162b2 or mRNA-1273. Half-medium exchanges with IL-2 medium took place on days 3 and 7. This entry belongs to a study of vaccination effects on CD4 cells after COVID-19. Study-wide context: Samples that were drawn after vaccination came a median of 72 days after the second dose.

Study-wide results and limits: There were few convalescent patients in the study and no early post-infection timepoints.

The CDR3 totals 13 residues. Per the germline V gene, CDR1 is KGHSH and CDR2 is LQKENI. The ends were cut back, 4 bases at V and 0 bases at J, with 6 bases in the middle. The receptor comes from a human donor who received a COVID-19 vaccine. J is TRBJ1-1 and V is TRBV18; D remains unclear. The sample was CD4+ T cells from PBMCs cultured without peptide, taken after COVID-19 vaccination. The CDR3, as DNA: TGTGCCAGCTCACAAATCTTGAACACTGAAGCTTTCTTT. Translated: CASSQILNTEAFF.